Below are 9 T cell receptor beta chains sequenced from a single sample in a study of blood T cell repertoires in COVID-19. Clones were sequenced by immunoSEQ multiplex PCR, and TCRdb holds only the in-frame ones, with some missing. The sample has hundreds of thousands of clones; 70% to 90% are singletons. Sequenced sample: peripheral blood. All receptors come from a man aged 18 to 29 with COVID-19, enrolled during active disease.

The chain is built from TRBV27 and TRBJ2-7; 8 nucleotides match TRBD1. The CDR3 has 17 residues. Germline V gene data show CDR1 as MNHEY and CDR2 as SMNVEV (reference sequence). V lost 6 bases and J lost 3; bases outside the gene matches: 16. CDR3 sequence reads: CASRPLPDRGGGYEQYF. CDR3 DNA: TGTGCCAGCAGACCACTACCAGACAGGGGTGGCGGCTACGAGCAGTACTTC.

The chain has TRBV6-2 or TRBV6-3 and TRBJ2-3, with 13 bases lining up with TRBD2. CDR1 is MNHEY, CDR2 SVGEGT, per germline. CDR3 length: 18 amino acids. The V and J ends lost 4 bases and 4 bases, in that order; junction bases with no gene match: 11. The CDR3 DNA reads as TGTGCCAGCAGTTCGCGGGGACTAGCGGGGAACACGGCAGATACGCAGTATTTT. Translation: CASSSRGLAGNTADTQYF.

The V call is TRBV5-4, the J call TRBJ2-2, with 8 bases aligning to TRBD2. With 0 bases clipped from V and 0 bases from J, the junction kept 10 bases outside the gene matches. The CDR3 runs to 19 residues. Per the germline V gene, CDR1 is SGHNT and CDR2 is YYREEE (reference sequence). Here the CDR3 reads CASSLVGLAERANTGELFF. As DNA, the CDR3 is TGTGCCAGCAGCTTGGTCGGACTAGCAGAACGCGCGAACACCGGGGAGCTGTTTTTT.

The table lists this clone with a count of one. The V gene is TRBV19, the J gene TRBJ2-7, with 9 positions matching TRBD1. Germline trimming cut 1 base from V and 3 bases from J; bases unmatched to any gene: 4. Per the germline V gene, CDR1 is LNHDA and CDR2 is SQIVND (reference sequence). This CDR3 is 15 amino acids long. CDR3 sequence reads: CASSIAGQGIYEQYF. In DNA, the CDR3 is TGTGCCAGTAGTATAGCTGGACAGGGGATCTACGAGCAGTACTTC.

V gene TRBV5-1 combines with J gene TRBJ2-3; D not certain. Germline values: CDR1 SGHRS, CDR2 YFSETQ. CDR3 length: 12 amino acids. The germline V and J ends were trimmed by 5 bases and 6 bases, with 10 bases remaining between them. CDR3 loop: CASRSDRDTQYF. DNA of the CDR3: TGCGCCAGCAGATCCGATCGGGATACGCAGTATTTT. The full variable domain, its missing parts supplied by reference TRBV5-1 and TRBJ2-3, is KAGVTQTPRYLIKTRGQQVTLSCSPISGHRSVSWYQQTPGQGLQFLFEYFSETQRNKGNFPGRFSGRQFSNSRSEMNVSTLELGDSALYLCASRSDRDTQYFGPGTRLTVL.

This rearrangement joins TRBV15 to TRBJ2-5, with D tentatively TRBD2 (5 bases). V was cut by 7 bases and J by 3 bases, with 15 bases left in between. Germline CDR1 reads LNHNV; CDR2 reads YYDKDF (reference sequence). The CDR3 is 14 residues long. As DNA, the CDR3 is TGTGCCACCACCTTGGGCCCGAGGGAAGAGACCCAGTACTTC. Its protein product is CATTLGPREETQYF.

This rearrangement joins TRBV5-4 to TRBJ1-6, with D possibly matching TRBD1 (6 bases). The CDR3 spans 15 residues. Germline CDR1 and CDR2: SGHNT and YYREEE (reference sequence). Trimming cost V 4 bases and J 6 bases, with 14 bases left between them. For the CDR3, the DNA is TGTGCCAGCAGCGGCCGGGACACGCCTAATTCACCCCTCCACTTT. The encoded protein is CASSGRDTPNSPLHF. Supplemented by reference TRBV5-4 and TRBJ1-6, the full variable domain reads ETGVTQSPTHLIKTRGQQVTLRCSSQSGHNTVSWYQQALGQGPQFIFQYYREEENGRGNFPPRFSGLQFPNYSSELNVNALELDDSALYLCASSGRDTPNSPLHFGNGTRLTVT.

The genes are TRBV19 and TRBJ1-5, with D possibly matching TRBD1 (5 bases). The CDR3 is made up of 15 amino acids. Germline loops: CDR1 LNHDA, CDR2 SQIVND (reference sequence). Trimming shortened V by 3 bases and J by 3 bases, and 12 bases separated the two germline ends. CDR3 protein: CASSMGRGTNQPQHF. CDR3 in DNA: TGTGCCAGTAGTATGGGTAGGGGTACCAATCAGCCCCAGCATTTT.

This sequence joins TRBV4-1 and TRBJ1-1; no clear D. The germline V and J ends were trimmed by 0 bases and 1 base, with 6 bases remaining between them. CDR1 and CDR2 from the germline V gene are MGHRA and YSYEKL. The CDR3 covers 14 residues. The CDR3 nucleotides are TGCGCCAGCAGCCAAGATCCAGAGAACACTGAAGCTTTCTTT. Residues: CASSQDPENTEAFF.